The clone carrying this TCR beta chain has only one observation. Its target is unknown. Alongside a J-beta primer mix, a sample-barcoded 5' primer served in a second PCR lasting roughly 7 to 12 cycles. The template-switch adaptor was a 5' adaptor with 12 random nucleotides. It tagged each cDNA molecule. MiXCR was run by TCRdb on the 5' RACE reads, yielding one entry per CDR3 protein. The sample includes hundreds of thousands of distinct CDR3 sequences, approximately 40% seen only once; the top ten take 25% to 35%. This sample was included in a study of blood T cells in healthy people across ages. Germline V gene data show CDR1 as SNHLY and CDR2 as FYNNEI. This CDR3 contains 15 residues. Trimming shortened V by 6 bases and J by 13 bases, and 25 bases separated the two germline ends. Regarding the study as a whole: With naive T cell percentage, TCR beta diversity showed a strong correlation. More naive CD4+ cells and higher diversity were found in long-lived than in aged donors.

This receptor was identified in an elderly man in good health. The sequenced material came from blood. The gene calls are TRBV2 and TRBJ2-4; possible D gene TRBD1, 6 bases. The DNA for the CDR3 is TGTGCCAGCAGGGACCAGGGGCCGAGTTACAATGAGCAGTACTTC. Translated, it gives CASRDQGPSYNEQYF.